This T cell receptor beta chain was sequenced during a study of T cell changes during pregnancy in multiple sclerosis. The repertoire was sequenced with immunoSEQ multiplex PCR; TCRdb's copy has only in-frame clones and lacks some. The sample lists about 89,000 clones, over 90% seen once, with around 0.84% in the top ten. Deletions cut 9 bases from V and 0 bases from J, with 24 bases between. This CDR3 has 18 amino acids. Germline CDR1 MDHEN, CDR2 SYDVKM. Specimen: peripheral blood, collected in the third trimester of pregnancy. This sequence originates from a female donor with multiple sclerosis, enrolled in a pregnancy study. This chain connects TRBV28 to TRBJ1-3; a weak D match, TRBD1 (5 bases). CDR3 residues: CASLTRAVQRGSGNTIYF. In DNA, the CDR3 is TGTGCCAGTCTGACCAGGGCAGTCCAAAGGGGCTCTGGAAACACCATATATTTT.